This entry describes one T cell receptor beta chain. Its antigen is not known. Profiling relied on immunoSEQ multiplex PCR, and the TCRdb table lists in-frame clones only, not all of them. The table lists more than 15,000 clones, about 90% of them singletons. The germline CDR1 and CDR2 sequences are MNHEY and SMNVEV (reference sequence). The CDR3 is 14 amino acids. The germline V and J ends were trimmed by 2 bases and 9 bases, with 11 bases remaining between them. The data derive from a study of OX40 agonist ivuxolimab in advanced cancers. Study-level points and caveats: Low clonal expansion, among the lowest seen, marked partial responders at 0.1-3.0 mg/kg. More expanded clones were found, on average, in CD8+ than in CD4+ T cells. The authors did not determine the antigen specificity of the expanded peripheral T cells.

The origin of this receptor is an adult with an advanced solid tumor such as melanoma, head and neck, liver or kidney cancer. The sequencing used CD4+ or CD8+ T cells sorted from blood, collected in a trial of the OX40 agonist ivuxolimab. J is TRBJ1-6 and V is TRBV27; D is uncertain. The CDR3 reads CASSLNGLSSPLHF. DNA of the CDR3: TGTGCCAGCAGTTTAAACGGTCTAAGTTCACCCCTCCACTTT.